This TCR beta chain was captured by sequencing in a study of breast tumors, draining lymph nodes, adjacent tissues. Study conclusions and caveats: Compared with lymph nodes, tumors were less diverse; compared with nontumor tissue, more.

TCRdb reprocessed the multiplex PCR reads via MiXCR and lists one record per CDR3 protein. The sample has approximately 130,000 distinct CDR3 sequences; around 21% are singletons. The CDR3 is made up of 13 amino acids. From germline, CDR1 is MDHEN and CDR2 SYDVKM. V was cut by 6 bases and J by 3 bases, with 12 bases left in between. Axillary draining lymph nodes of breast cancer patients supplied the node samples. This clonotype appeared many times. Its antigen is as yet unknown. This sequence originates from a female donor with breast cancer. Some clones in this sample may be carry-over from other donors' samples. Sequenced material: axillary lymph node tissue. The V gene is TRBV28, the J gene TRBJ2-7; weak D call: TRBD1 (6 bases). CDR3 in amino acids: CASSGQNNYEQYF. CDR3 sequence (DNA): TGTGCCAGCAGCGGACAGAACAACTACGAGCAGTACTTC. The whole variable domain, filled in from reference TRBV28 and TRBJ2-7, reads DVKVTQSSRYLVKRTGEKVFLECVQDMDHENMFWYRQDPGLGLRLIYFSYDVKMKEKGDIPEGYSVSREKKERFSLILESASTNQTSMYLCASSGQNNYEQYFGPGTRLTVT.